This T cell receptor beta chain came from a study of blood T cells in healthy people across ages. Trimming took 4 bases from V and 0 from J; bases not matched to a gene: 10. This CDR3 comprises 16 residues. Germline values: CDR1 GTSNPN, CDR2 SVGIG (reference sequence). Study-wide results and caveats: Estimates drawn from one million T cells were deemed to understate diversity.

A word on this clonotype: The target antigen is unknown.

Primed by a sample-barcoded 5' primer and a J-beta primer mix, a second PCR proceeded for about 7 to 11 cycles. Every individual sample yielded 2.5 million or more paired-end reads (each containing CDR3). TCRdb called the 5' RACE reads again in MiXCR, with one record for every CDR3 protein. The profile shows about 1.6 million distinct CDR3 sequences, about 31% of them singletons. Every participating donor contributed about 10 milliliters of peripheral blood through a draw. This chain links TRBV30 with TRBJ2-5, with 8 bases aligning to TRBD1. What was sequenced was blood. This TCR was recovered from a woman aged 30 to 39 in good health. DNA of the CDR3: TGTGCCTGGAAATTTGGGACAGGCCCTTACCAAGAGACCCAGTACTTC. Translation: CAWKFGTGPYQETQYF.